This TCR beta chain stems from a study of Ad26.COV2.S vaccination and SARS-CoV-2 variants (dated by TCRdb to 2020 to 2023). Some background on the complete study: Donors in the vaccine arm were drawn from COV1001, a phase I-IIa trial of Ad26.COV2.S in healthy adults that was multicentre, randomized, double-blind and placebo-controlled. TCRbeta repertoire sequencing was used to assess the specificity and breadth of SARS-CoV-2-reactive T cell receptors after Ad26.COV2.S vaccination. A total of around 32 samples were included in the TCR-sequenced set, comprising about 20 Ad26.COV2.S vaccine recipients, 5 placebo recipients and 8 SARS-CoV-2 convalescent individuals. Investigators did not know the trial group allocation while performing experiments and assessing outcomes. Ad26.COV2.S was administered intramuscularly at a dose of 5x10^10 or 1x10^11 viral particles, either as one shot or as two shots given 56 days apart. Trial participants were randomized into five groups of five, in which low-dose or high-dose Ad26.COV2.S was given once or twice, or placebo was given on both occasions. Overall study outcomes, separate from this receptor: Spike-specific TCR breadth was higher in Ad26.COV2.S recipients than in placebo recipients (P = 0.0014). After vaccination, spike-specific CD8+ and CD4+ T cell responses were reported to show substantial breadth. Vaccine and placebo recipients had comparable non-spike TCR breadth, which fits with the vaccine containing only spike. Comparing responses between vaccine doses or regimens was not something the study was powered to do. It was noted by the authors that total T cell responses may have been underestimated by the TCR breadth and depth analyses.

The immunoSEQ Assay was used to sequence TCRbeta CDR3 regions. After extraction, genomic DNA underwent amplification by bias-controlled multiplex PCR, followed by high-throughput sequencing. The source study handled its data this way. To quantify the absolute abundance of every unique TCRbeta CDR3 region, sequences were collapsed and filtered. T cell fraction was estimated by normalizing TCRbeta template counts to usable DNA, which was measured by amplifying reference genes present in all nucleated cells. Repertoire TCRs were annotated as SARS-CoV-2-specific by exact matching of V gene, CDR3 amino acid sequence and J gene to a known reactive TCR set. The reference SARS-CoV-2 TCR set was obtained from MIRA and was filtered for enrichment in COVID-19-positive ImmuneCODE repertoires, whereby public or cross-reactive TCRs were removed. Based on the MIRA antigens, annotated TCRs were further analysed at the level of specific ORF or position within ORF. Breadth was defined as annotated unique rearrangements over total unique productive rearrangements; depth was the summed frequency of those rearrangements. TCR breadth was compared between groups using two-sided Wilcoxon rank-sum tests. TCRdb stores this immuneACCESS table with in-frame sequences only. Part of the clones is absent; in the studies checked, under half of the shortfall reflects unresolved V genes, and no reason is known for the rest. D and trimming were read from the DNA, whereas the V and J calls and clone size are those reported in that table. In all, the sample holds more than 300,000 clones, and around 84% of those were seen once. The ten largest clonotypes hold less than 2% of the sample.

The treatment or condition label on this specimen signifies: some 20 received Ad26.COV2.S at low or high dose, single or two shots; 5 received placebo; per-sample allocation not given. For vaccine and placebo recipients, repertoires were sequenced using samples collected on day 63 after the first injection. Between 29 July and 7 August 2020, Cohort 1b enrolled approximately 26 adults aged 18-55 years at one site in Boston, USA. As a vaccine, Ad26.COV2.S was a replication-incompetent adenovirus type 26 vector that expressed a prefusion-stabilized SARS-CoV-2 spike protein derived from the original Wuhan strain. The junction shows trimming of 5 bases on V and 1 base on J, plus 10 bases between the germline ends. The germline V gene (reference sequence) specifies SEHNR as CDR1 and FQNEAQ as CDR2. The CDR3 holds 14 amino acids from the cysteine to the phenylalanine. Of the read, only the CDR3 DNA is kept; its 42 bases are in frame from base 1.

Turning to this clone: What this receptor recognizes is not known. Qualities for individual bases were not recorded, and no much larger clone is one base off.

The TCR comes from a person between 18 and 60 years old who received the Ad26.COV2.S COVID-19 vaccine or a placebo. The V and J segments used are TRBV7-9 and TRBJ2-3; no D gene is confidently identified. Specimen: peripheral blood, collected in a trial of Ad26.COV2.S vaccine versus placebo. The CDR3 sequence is CASSLTQGTDTQYF. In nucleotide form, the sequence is TGTGCCAGCAGCCTCACCCAGGGCACAGATACGCAGTATTTT.